The 20 T cell receptor beta chains reported below all come from one sample, sequenced in a study of T cells after yellow fever vaccination. TCRdb used MiXCR to reprocess the 5' RACE reads, holding one entry per CDR3 protein. The sample holds 150,000 to 200,000 distinct CDR3 sequences; over 7% are singletons and the top ten take under 40%. The input for sequencing was CD8+ T cells sorted from PBMCs, taken 45 days after the yellow fever booster vaccination. The receptors were sampled from a man between 18 and 29 years old who received the YFV17D yellow fever vaccine.

The genes are TRBV3-1 and TRBJ2-5; D is unresolved. CDR3 length: 15 residues. The V end lost 1 base, the J end lost 3 bases, and 12 bases lay between the germline ends. CDR1 and CDR2 from the germline V gene are LGHDT and YNNKEL (reference sequence). The CDR3 spells CASSQGTILEETQYF. CDR3 coding DNA: TGTGCCAGCAGCCAAGGGACCATCCTTGAAGAGACCCAGTACTTC.

The CDR3 spells CASSPRAFVGETQYF. For the CDR3, the DNA is TGTGCCAGCAGCCCCCGGGCCTTCGTTGGAGAGACCCAGTACTTC. The chain has TRBV13 and TRBJ2-5; unclear D gene. Germline CDR1 PRHDT, CDR2 FYEKMQ (reference sequence). The CDR3 is made up of 15 amino acids. V lost 5 bases and J lost 4, with 17 bases in between. Using reference TRBV13 and TRBJ2-5 for the parts outside the CDR3, the full variable domain is AAGVIQSPRHLIKEKRETATLKCYPIPRHDTVYWYQQGPGQDPQFLISFYEKMQSDKGSIPDRFSAQQFSDYHSELNMSSLELGDSALYFCASSPRAFVGETQYFGPGTRLLVL.

CDR3 nucleotide sequence: TGTGCCAGCAACCGAGACGGGAGACTTGAAAAACTGTTTTTT. Its protein is CASNRDGRLEKLFF. The chain employs TRBV7-9 and TRBJ1-4; D gene uncertain. The CDR3 has 14 amino acids. Germline V lookup: CDR1 SEHNR, CDR2 FQNEAQ (reference sequence). Trimming took 7 bases from V and 7 from J, leaving 16 bases between them. The entire variable domain, with the rest obtained from reference TRBV7-9 and TRBJ1-4, is as follows: DTGVSQNPRHKITKRGQNVTFRCDPISEHNRLYWYRQTLGQGPEFLTYFQNEAQLEKSRLLSDRFSAERPKGSFSTLEIQRTEQGDSAMYLCASNRDGRLEKLFFGSGTQLSVL.

V is TRBV13 and J is TRBJ2-7; D remains unclear. Germline loops: CDR1 PRHDT, CDR2 FYEKMQ (reference sequence). The V end lost 4 bases, the J end lost 0 bases, and 13 bases lay between the germline ends. The CDR3 covers 15 residues. DNA of the CDR3: TGTGCCAGCAGCTCCCCAGAAGGGAACTCCTACGAGCAGTACTTC. Amino acid sequence: CASSSPEGNSYEQYF.

The chain couples TRBV27 to TRBJ2-1; D is unclear. V was cut by 3 bases and J by 8 bases, with 11 bases left in between. CDR1 and CDR2 from the germline V gene are MNHEY and SMNVEV (reference sequence). The length of the CDR3 is 13 residues. The CDR3 sequence: CASSFTQFDEQFF. The CDR3 bases are TGTGCCAGCAGTTTCACACAGTTCGATGAGCAGTTCTTC.

A remark on this clonotype: The CDR3 carries no conserved terminal phenylalanine or tryptophan, so it likely arises from a read error. The chain recombines TRBV29-1 with TRBJ2-2; 13 bases map to TRBD2. V shed 7 bases, J shed 2 bases, and the junction held 7 bases outside the gene matches. Germline CDR1 is SQVTM and CDR2 is ANQGSEA. CDR3 length equals 16 residues. The CDR3 sequence is CSATTSGGTNTGELFS. Written as DNA, the CDR3 is TGCAGCGCTACGACTAGCGGGGGGACAAACACCGGGGAGCTGTTTTCT.

This clonotype has just a few counts. V gene TRBV20-1 combines with J gene TRBJ2-7, with 8 nucleotides matching TRBD1. Unmatched junction bases numbered 14, after V lost 6 bases and J lost 4 bases. Germline V lookup: CDR1 DFQATT, CDR2 SNEGSKA (reference sequence). The CDR3 spans 15 residues. Here the CDR3 reads CSAGDRGGMGYEQYV. DNA of the CDR3: TGCAGTGCAGGAGACAGGGGAGGAATGGGATACGAGCAGTACGTC.

This clonotype was seen more than once but under ten times. The chain recombines TRBV19 with TRBJ1-1; possibly TRBD1 for D (5 bases). Germline CDR1 and CDR2: LNHDA and SQIVND (reference sequence). The length of the CDR3 is 14 residues. The V end was cut by 3 bases, the J end by 5 bases, with 13 bases between. The CDR3 loop reads CASSIRGYGTEAFF. Here the CDR3 DNA reads TGTGCCAGTAGTATTCGGGGGTACGGAACTGAAGCTTTCTTT.

This clonotype came up a few times. This chain links TRBV5-1 with TRBJ1-5, with D possibly being TRBD1 (6 bases). Deletions cut 3 bases from V and 4 bases from J, with 14 bases between. Germline V lookup: CDR1 SGHRS, CDR2 YFSETQ. This CDR3 has 15 amino acids. CDR3 nucleotides: TGCGCCAGCAGCTGGGAGGGGGGCGCAAATCAGCCCCAGCATTTT. Translation gives CASSWEGGANQPQHF.

The genes are TRBV4-1 and TRBJ1-1, with D possibly TRBD1 on 5 matching bases. The CDR3 length is 13 residues. Trimming pared 4 bases from V and 2 bases from J, leaving 8 bases between. Germline V lookup: CDR1 MGHRA, CDR2 YSYEKL. Here the CDR3 DNA reads TGCGCCAGCAGCCGTACAGGAAACACTGAAGCTTTCTTT. Translation: CASSRTGNTEAFF.

This clonotype was found many times. The genes are TRBV4-1 and TRBJ1-1; 9 nucleotides agree with TRBD1. Trimming cost V 6 bases and J 7 bases; bases outside gene matches: 9. This CDR3 is 14 amino acids long. The V gene's germline CDR1 is MGHRA and CDR2 YSYEKL. This CDR3 is CASRTDRGFDEAFF. As DNA, the CDR3 is TGCGCCAGCAGGACGGACAGGGGATTTGATGAAGCTTTCTTT.

This clonotype was found a few times. The J gene is TRBJ2-5, the V gene TRBV6-5, with D hard to call. CDR3 length: 15 residues. Per germline, CDR1 MNHEY and CDR2 SVGAGI. The ends were cut back, 0 bases at V and 5 bases at J, with 13 bases in the middle. The CDR3 is CASSYSASTPETQYF. For the CDR3, the DNA is TGTGCCAGCAGTTACTCGGCTAGTACACCTGAGACCCAGTACTTC.

This clonotype was seen a handful of times. The chain links TRBV5-1 to TRBJ2-5; 9 bases fit TRBD1. Germline V gene sequence: CDR1 SGHRS, CDR2 YFSETQ. With V trimmed by 5 bases and J by 5 bases, 10 bases remained unmatched. The CDR3 extends over 15 amino acids. Here the CDR3 reads CASSSEGQGGETQYF. DNA for the CDR3: TGCGCCAGCAGTTCTGAGGGACAGGGAGGGGAGACCCAGTACTTC.

This clonotype was seen a few times. This sequence joins TRBV27 and TRBJ2-3; D unresolved. Per germline, CDR1 MNHEY and CDR2 SMNVEV (reference sequence). Deletions cut 5 bases from V and 3 bases from J, with 15 bases between. The CDR3 extends over 15 amino acids. The CDR3 here is CASSPHLFSTDTQYF. CDR3 bases: TGTGCCAGCAGTCCCCACCTTTTCTCAACAGATACGCAGTATTTT.

This clonotype was picked up a small number of times. CDR3 in amino acids: CASSFGTSSEAFF. The CDR3 nucleotides are TGTGCCAGCAGCTTTGGGACTTCCTCAGAAGCTTTCTTT. This chain uses TRBV7-6 with TRBJ1-1; D is possibly TRBD1 (5 bases). The CDR3 runs to 13 residues. Germline CDR1 reads SGHVS; CDR2 reads FNYEAQ. The V and J ends lost 3 bases and 8 bases respectively, with 13 bases between them.

CDR3 residues: CASRDSSYQPQHF. The CDR3 nucleotides are TGCGCCAGCAGGGACTCATCCTATCAGCCCCAGCATTTT. The genes are TRBV10-2 and TRBJ1-5, with D unclear. V was trimmed by 6 bases and J by 5 bases, leaving 11 bases between them. CDR1 WSHSY and CDR2 SAAADI come from the germline V gene. This CDR3 contains 13 residues.

This clonotype has a handful of counts. The rearrangement links TRBV20-1 to TRBJ2-1; no clear D gene. The CDR3 covers 10 residues. Trimming left V 5 bases short and J 5 bases short, with 4 bases between. CDR1 is DFQATT, CDR2 SNEGSKA, per germline (reference sequence). The CDR3 DNA follows: TGCAGTGCTGTCCACAATGAGCAGTTCTTC. Its protein product is CSAVHNEQFF.

J is TRBJ2-4 and V is TRBV14, with D perhaps TRBD2 (5 bases). The CDR3 is 14 residues long. Per germline, CDR1 SGHDN and CDR2 FVKESK. Trimming removed 2 bases at V and 5 bases at J, with 10 bases between. CDR3 nucleotides: TGTGCCAGCAGCCAACTAAACGGGGAAAACATTCAGTACTTC. Its protein is CASSQLNGENIQYF. The full variable domain, in which reference TRBV14 and TRBJ2-4 provide the parts outside the CDR3, is EAGVTQFPSHSVIEKGQTVTLRCDPISGHDNLYWYRRVMGKEIKFLLHFVKESKQDESGMPNNRFLAERTGGTYSTLKVQPAELEDSGVYFCASSQLNGENIQYFGAGTRLSVL.

This clonotype has more than one count but fewer than ten. The chain links TRBV12-3 or TRBV12-4 to TRBJ1-5; a possible D gene is TRBD1 (6 bases). V gave up 5 bases and J gave up 7 bases, with 9 bases separating them. There are 12 residues in the CDR3. As DNA, the CDR3 is TGTGCCAGCAGTAGGGGGTTCCAGCCCCAGCATTTT. Amino acid sequence: CASSRGFQPQHF.

This clonotype was observed at least ten times. The rearrangement links TRBV4-1 to TRBJ1-5, with no clear D. The germline V and J ends were trimmed by 3 bases and 6 bases, with 6 bases remaining between them. The CDR3 spans 12 residues. From germline, CDR1 is MGHRA and CDR2 YSYEKL. CDR3 in amino acids: CASSQIGQPQHF. The CDR3 DNA follows: TGCGCCAGCAGCCAGATAGGTCAGCCCCAGCATTTT.